A selection of T cell receptor beta chains follows, all from one sample in a study of metastatic and nonmetastatic thyroid tumors. TCRdb reassembled clones from the PCR reads with MiXCR. The table shows about 43,000 clones, with roughly an eighth occurring only once. The sample consisted of blood. Receptors were obtained from a female donor with papillary thyroid cancer or a benign thyroid nodule (not recorded which). Some clones in this sample may be carry-over from other donors' samples. CDR3s include the opening cysteine and the closing phenylalanine or tryptophan. The order of the fields is clone size, V gene, J gene, D gene, CDR3 protein, CDR3 DNA. The D gene is left open where the match is weak. Only some rows state a clone size, as once, few, many or a class for expanded clones.

many	TRBV30	TRBJ1-1	.	CAWRVQGGTEAFF	TGTGCCTGGAGGGTTCAGGGAGGGACTGAAGCTTTCTTT
many	TRBV15	TRBJ2-3	TRBD2	CATSRGTSGRAATQYF	TGTGCCACCAGCAGGGGGACTAGCGGGAGGGCCGCTACGCAGTATTTT
many	TRBV4-1	TRBJ2-7	.	CASSLGTSGYEQYF	TGCGCCAGCAGCCTGGGGACCTCCGGCTACGAGCAGTACTTC
.	TRBV2	TRBJ2-7	.	CASRPTSYRSYEQYF	TGTGCCAGCAGACCTACTAGCTACCGATCCTACGAGCAGTACTTC
many	TRBV6-1	TRBJ2-7	TRBD1	CASSEYYDRGGEQYF	TGTGCCAGCAGTGAGTACTACGACAGGGGCGGGGAGCAGTACTTC
few	TRBV12-3/TRBV12-4	TRBJ2-7	TRBD2	CASSLGAGGGEQYF	TGTGCCAGCAGTCTTGGTGCGGGGGGTGGCGAGCAGTACTTC
many	TRBV2	TRBJ2-2	.	CASASRRDNTGELFF	TGTGCCAGCGCCTCCCGCAGAGACAACACCGGGGAGCTGTTTTTT
.	TRBV28	TRBJ2-7	.	CASAQGYEQYF	TGTGCCAGCGCTCAAGGATACGAGCAGTACTTC
many	TRBV7-2	TRBJ1-2	TRBD1	CASSFNRGDGYTF	TGTGCCAGCAGCTTTAACAGGGGAGATGGCTACACCTTC
many	TRBV7-2	TRBJ2-7	.	CASSLGIYYEQYF	TGTGCCAGCAGCTTAGGGATATACTACGAGCAGTACTTC
many	TRBV2	TRBJ2-7	.	CASSEAPWSPQDRYEQYF	TGTGCCAGCAGTGAAGCCCCTTGGAGCCCGCAAGATCGGTACGAGCAGTACTTC
.	TRBV28	TRBJ2-7	TRBD1	CASSPGQGVDEQYF	TGTGCCAGCAGTCCGGGACAGGGGGTGGACGAGCAGTACTTC
few	TRBV12-3/TRBV12-4	TRBJ1-1	.	CASSSRGGVTEAFF	TGTGCCAGCAGTTCCAGGGGAGGTGTTACTGAAGCTTTCTTT
many	TRBV24-1	TRBJ2-1	.	CATSDSTYNEQFF	TGTGCCACCAGTGACAGTACATACAATGAGCAGTTCTTC
many	TRBV15	TRBJ1-1	TRBD1	CATSRGGTGASEAFF	TGTGCCACCAGCAGAGGAGGGACAGGGGCATCTGAAGCTTTCTTT
many	TRBV2	TRBJ2-3	.	CASSDSFGITDTQYF	TGTGCCAGCAGTGATTCGTTTGGGATCACAGATACGCAGTATTTT
many	TRBV29-1	TRBJ2-7	.	CSVQGFSSYEQYF	TGCAGCGTTCAGGGGTTTTCATCCTACGAGCAGTACTTC
many	TRBV7-9	TRBJ2-7	.	CASSLGPGYEQYF	TGTGCCAGCAGCTTAGGTCCGGGCTACGAGCAGTACTTC
many	TRBV6-4	TRBJ2-3	TRBD2	CASSDPTSGKPDTQYF	TGTGCCAGCAGTGACCCGACTAGCGGGAAGCCAGATACGCAGTATTTT
many	TRBV19	TRBJ2-7	.	CASSILFQAYEQYF	TGTGCCAGTAGTATCCTTTTCCAGGCCTACGAGCAGTACTTC
many	TRBV5-1	TRBJ2-3	.	CASSSLGTLSTDTQYF	TGCGCCAGCAGCTCCCTTGGGACACTCAGCACAGATACGCAGTATTTT
many	TRBV30	TRBJ2-1	.	CAWSTRNEQFF	TGTGCCTGGAGTACCCGCAATGAGCAGTTCTTC
many	TRBV6-2/TRBV6-3	TRBJ2-3	TRBD2	CASSYKTSGREEDTQYF	TGTGCCAGCAGTTACAAGACTAGCGGGAGGGAGGAAGATACGCAGTATTTT